Listed here are 9 T cell receptor beta chains from one sample, sequenced in a study of CD8+CD57+ T cells in acquired aplastic anemia. CD8+CD57+ cell expansion, shown by flow cytometry, had occurred in the patients selected for sequencing. Investigators profiled TCR beta VDJ and CDR3 from genomic DNA template. A single record per CDR3 protein comes from TCRdb applying MiXCR to the reads. The table lists approximately 180,000 distinct CDR3 sequences, around 48% of them singletons. Sequencing was performed on sorted CD4+, CD8+, or CD8+CD57+ T cells (not recorded which) from PBMCs. These TCRs come from a human donor with aplastic anemia.

The V gene is TRBV19, the J gene TRBJ2-7; 11 positions match TRBD2. V lost 3 bases and J lost 12; bases outside the gene matches: 10. The germline V gene encodes CDR1 LNHDA and CDR2 SQIVND (reference sequence). This CDR3 comprises 14 residues. The chain's CDR3 is CASSIKTSGAQRYF. DNA for the CDR3: TGTGCCAGTAGTATTAAGACTAGCGGGGCCCAACGGTACTTC.

This clonotype was found many times. The rearrangement links TRBV5-5 to TRBJ1-2, with 10 bases that match TRBD1. V dropped 0 bases and J dropped 6; count of bases not matched to a gene: 2. Germline loops: CDR1 SGHKS, CDR2 YYEKEE (reference sequence). This CDR3 has 14 residues. CDR3 sequence: CASSLEGQGHGYTF. The CDR3 region has the DNA TGTGCCAGCAGCTTGGAGGGACAGGGGCATGGCTACACCTTC.

This chain connects TRBV10-3 to TRBJ1-1; 10 nucleotides agree with TRBD1. The CDR3 runs 15 residues. V shed 3 bases and J 1 base; nucleotides not matched to a gene: 2. CDR1 is ENHRY and CDR2 is SYGVKD in the germline V gene. CDR3 nucleotides: TGTGCCATCAGTGACCGGGACAGGGGGAACACTGAAGCTTTCTTT. Its protein is CAISDRDRGNTEAFF.

Note on this clonotype: A single base separates this from a much larger clone, so it may be a read error. The J gene is TRBJ1-3, the V gene TRBV7-3, with D possibly being TRBD1 (6 bases). CDR1 is SGHTA and CDR2 is FQGTGA in the germline V gene. This CDR3 comprises 15 residues. With 5 bases removed from V and 0 bases from J, the gap between germline ends came to 11 bases. CDR3 nucleotide sequence: TGTGCCAGCAGCGCCCGGACAGTCTCTGGAAACACCATATATTTT. Translated, it gives CASSARTVSGNTIYF.

Concerning this clonotype itself: With a much larger clone just one base away, this may be a read error. The gene calls are TRBV10-3 and TRBJ2-1, with D uncertain. The CDR3 is made up of 13 amino acids. Trimming shortened V by 6 bases and J by 9 bases, and 15 bases separated the two germline ends. Germline CDR1 reads ENHRY; CDR2 reads SYGVKD. In DNA, the CDR3 is TGTGCCATCAGGATTTCTGGTTTAGGTGAGCAGTTCTTC. It is translated as CAIRISGLGEQFF.

Details on this clonotype: The junction differs from germline at one of its ends, possibly a read error. The chain has TRBV7-2 and TRBJ1-2, with D possibly matching TRBD1 (5 bases). The CDR3 spans 14 residues. CDR1 is SGHTA and CDR2 is FQGNSA in the germline V gene. The CDR3 region is CASSPRGTNYGFTF. The DNA of the CDR3 is TGTGCCAGCAGCCCACGGGGGACTAACTATGGCTTCACCTTC.

The sample holds a few counts of this clonotype. The chain couples TRBV10-2 to TRBJ1-5, with 9 bases fitting TRBD1. The CDR3 consists of 16 residues. The V gene's germline CDR1 is WSHSY and CDR2 SAAADI. J was trimmed by 0 bases and V by 2 bases; bases with no gene match: 2. CDR3 sequence reads: CASSEGTGNSNQPQHF. The CDR3 nucleotides read TGCGCCAGCAGTGAGGGGACAGGGAATAGCAATCAGCCCCAGCATTTT.

This sequence joins TRBV10-3 and TRBJ2-5; TRBD2 agrees at 10 bases. CDR3 length: 14 residues. The trim removed 10 bases at V and 11 bases at J, leaving 16 bases unmatched. Germline V CDR1 and CDR2: ENHRY, SYGVKD. CDR3 bases: TGTGCCACCCAAGCGGGAGGGCCGAACAATGAGCAGTACTTC. Translation gives CATQAGGPNNEQYF.

The V and J genes are TRBV7-2 and TRBJ1-3, with D uncertain. The V end was cut by 0 bases, the J end by 8 bases, with 5 bases between. Germline V gene data show CDR1 as SGHTA and CDR2 as FQGNSA. The CDR3 totals 12 residues. This CDR3 reads CASSLAGDTIYF. The CDR3 DNA reads TGTGCCAGCAGCTTAGCGGGAGACACCATATATTTT.